What follows are 22 T cell receptor beta chains derived from one specimen sequenced in a study of T-cell memory formation after mild COVID-19. MiXCR, applied by TCRdb to the 5' RACE reads, yields one record per CDR3 protein. The data contain some 350,000 distinct CDR3 sequences, about 15% of them seen just once; the ten biggest clones take up around 20%. The material sequenced was PBMCs or a T cell subset sorted from them (not recorded which). The receptors shown here come from a man in his late teens or twenties who had mild COVID-19 (a few samples of this study predate the infection). Cell type and time point are not known.

The sample holds a few counts of this clonotype. The gene calls are TRBV12-3 or TRBV12-4 and TRBJ1-1; a possible D gene is TRBD1 (6 bases). The V and J ends lost 4 bases and 0 bases respectively, with 9 bases between them. The CDR3 extends over 14 amino acids. The CDR3 sequence: CASSSRGMNTEAFF. CDR3 sequence (DNA): TGTGCCAGCAGTTCCAGGGGTATGAACACTGAAGCTTTCTTT.

This clonotype was counted only a few times. J is TRBJ2-7 and V is TRBV27, with a tentative D call TRBD2 (6 bases). Germline CDR1 reads MNHEY; CDR2 reads SMNVEV (reference sequence). The CDR3 has 14 amino acids. V was pared by 7 bases and J by 1 base, with 14 bases between. CDR3 loop: CASTGTGRSYEQYF. CDR3 in DNA: TGTGCCAGCACCGGGACTGGGAGATCCTACGAGCAGTACTTC.

This clonotype showed up just a few times. V gene TRBV3-1 combines with J gene TRBJ2-1, with D hard to call. The CDR3 length is 16 residues. Deletions cut 1 base from V and 7 bases from J, with 17 bases between. Germline assignment: CDR1 LGHDT and CDR2 YNNKEL (reference sequence). CDR3 sequence reads: CASSQGTEILVNEQFF. Here the CDR3 DNA reads TGTGCCAGCAGCCAAGGGACGGAGATCCTCGTGAATGAGCAGTTCTTC.

This clonotype occurred many times. The chain couples TRBV2 to TRBJ2-5, with 11 bases identical to TRBD1. The CDR3 runs 13 residues. Germline CDR1 is SNHLY and CDR2 is FYNNEI. The V and J ends lost 6 bases and 4 bases, in that order; junction bases with no gene match: 1. This chain's CDR3 is CASSGTGGETQYF. The CDR3, as DNA: TGTGCCAGCAGCGGGACAGGGGGAGAGACCCAGTACTTC.

This clonotype was observed at least ten times. The V call is TRBV7-2, the J call TRBJ2-5; tentative D call: TRBD2 (5 bases). The CDR3 consists of 15 residues. Germline CDR1 and CDR2: SGHTA and FQGNSA. Trimming cost V 7 bases and J 1 base, with 16 bases left between them. The CDR3 loop is CASTPRPGSQETQYF. Written as DNA, the CDR3 is TGTGCCAGCACCCCCAGGCCGGGGAGCCAAGAGACCCAGTACTTC.

This clonotype turned up a few times. V gene TRBV4-2 combines with J gene TRBJ2-7; TRBD1 matches at 9 bases. V was pared by 4 bases and J by 6 bases, with 10 bases of the junction left unmatched. In germline, CDR1 is LGHNA, CDR2 YNFKEQ. CDR3 length equals 15 residues. CDR3 sequence: CASSPPGQGVREQYF. CDR3 DNA sequence: TGTGCCAGCAGCCCGCCGGGACAGGGAGTTCGCGAGCAGTACTTC.

In DNA, the CDR3 is TGTGCCAGCAGTCTCCCGGGTGCAACTAATGAAAAACTGTTTTTT. This translates into CASSLPGATNEKLFF. V gene TRBV28 combines with J gene TRBJ1-4; D unclear. The germline V gene has CDR1 MDHEN and CDR2 SYDVKM. CDR3 size: 15 residues. V dropped 5 bases and J dropped 0 bases, with 10 bases sitting between them.

The table lists this clonotype with many counts. The gene calls are TRBV11-2 and TRBJ2-4, with no clear D. V lost 1 base, J lost 1 base, and 8 bases lay in between. CDR1 is SGHAT and CDR2 is FQNNGV in the germline V gene. This CDR3 region has 15 residues. CDR3 sequence: CASSLGDWAKNIQYF. The DNA of the CDR3 is TGTGCCAGCAGCTTAGGGGATTGGGCCAAAAACATTCAGTACTTC.

The chain recombines TRBV7-2 with TRBJ2-3; TRBD2 agrees at 15 bases. CDR3 length: 18 amino acids. Germline V gene data show CDR1 as SGHTA and CDR2 as FQGNSA. The V and J ends lost 3 bases and 2 bases, in that order; junction bases with no gene match: 6. The CDR3 DNA follows: TGTGCCAGCAGCTTCCCCGGACTAGCGGGGGGGTACACAGATACGCAGTATTTT. Protein: CASSFPGLAGGYTDTQYF.

V and J are TRBV24-1 and TRBJ2-1; D uncertain. The CDR3 is 13 residues long. CDR1 and CDR2 (germline): KGHDR, SFDVKD. V was shortened by 3 bases and J by 9 bases, with 11 bases between the two germline ends. CDR3 in amino acids: CATSDPDRPEQFF. The DNA for the CDR3 is TGTGCCACCAGTGATCCGGACCGCCCTGAGCAGTTCTTC.

In its sample, this clonotype was seen a few times. The gene calls are TRBV7-2 and TRBJ2-3; D is perhaps TRBD1 or TRBD2 (6 bases each). CDR3 length equals 17 residues. V was cut by 1 base and J by 0 bases, with 14 bases left in between. Germline lookup yields CDR1 SGHTA and CDR2 FQGNSA. The CDR3, as DNA: TGTGCCAGCAGCTTAGAGGGGGGATTTTCTAGCACAGATACGCAGTATTTT. It is translated as CASSLEGGFSSTDTQYF. Together with reference TRBV7-2 and TRBJ2-3, the CDR3 gives the full variable domain: GAGVSQSPSNKVTEKGKDVELRCDPISGHTALYWYRQSLGQGLEFLIYFQGNSAPDKSGLPSDRFSAERTGGSVSTLTIQRTQQEDSAVYLCASSLEGGFSSTDTQYFGPGTRLTVL.

This clonotype showed up just a few times. This chain links TRBV27 with TRBJ2-7; 9 nucleotides line up with TRBD1. CDR1 is MNHEY and CDR2 is SMNVEV in the germline V gene (reference sequence). Trimming removed 2 bases from V and 5 bases from J; junction bases left unmatched: 4. The CDR3 spans 14 residues. The CDR3 reads CASSLGTGTHEQYF. CDR3 nucleotides: TGTGCCAGCAGTTTAGGGACAGGGACCCACGAGCAGTACTTC.

The sample holds a few counts of this clonotype. The V call is TRBV4-1, the J call TRBJ2-7, with D uncertain. From germline, CDR1 is MGHRA and CDR2 YSYEKL. V dropped 2 bases and J dropped 4 bases, with 15 bases sitting between them. The CDR3 extends over 15 amino acids. This CDR3 reads CASSQTPSQLYEQYF. CDR3 in DNA: TGCGCCAGCAGCCAAACGCCCTCACAGCTTTACGAGCAGTACTTC.

The rearrangement links TRBV28 to TRBJ2-7; 7 bases line up with TRBD1. V lost 10 bases, J lost 6 bases, and 15 bases stayed unmatched. Germline values: CDR1 MDHEN, CDR2 SYDVKM. CDR3 length: 14 amino acids. CDR3 loop: CATAQDRVSCEQYV. The CDR3 bases are TGTGCCACCGCCCAAGACAGGGTCTCTTGCGAGCAGTACGTC.

This clonotype was observed a single time. V is TRBV15 and J is TRBJ1-3; D not certain. The CDR3 consists of 14 residues. V gave up 0 bases and J gave up 6 bases, with 9 bases separating them. Germline values: CDR1 LNHNV, CDR2 YYDKDF (reference sequence). Written as DNA, the CDR3 is TGTGCCACCAGCAGAGATAAGGCCGCAAACACCATATATTTT. Translation gives CATSRDKAANTIYF. Full variable domain (missing parts from reference TRBV15 and TRBJ1-3): DAMVIQNPRYQVTQFGKPVTLSCSQTLNHNVMYWYQQKSSQAPKLLFHYYDKDFNNEADTPDNFQSRRPNTSFCFLDIRSPGLGDTAMYLCATSRDKAANTIYFGEGSWLTVV.

This chain uses TRBV20-1 with TRBJ1-2, with D possibly TRBD1 on 5 matching bases. The CDR3 totals 12 residues. Germline values: CDR1 DFQATT, CDR2 SNEGSKA (reference sequence). CDR3 in amino acids: CRGNGGDYGYTF. CDR3 nucleotide sequence: TGCAGGGGTAACGGGGGGGACTATGGCTACACCTTC.

This clonotype has more than one count but fewer than ten. J is TRBJ2-6 and V is TRBV3-1, with TRBD2 matching over 8 bases. Germline loops: CDR1 LGHDT, CDR2 YNNKEL (reference sequence). The CDR3 covers 19 residues. Trimming cost V 4 bases and J 0 bases; bases outside gene matches: 11. CDR3 loop: CASSLPIGRGASGANVLTF. As DNA, the CDR3 is TGTGCCAGCAGCCTTCCTATCGGGAGGGGAGCCTCTGGGGCCAACGTCCTGACTTTC.

The chain has TRBV4-3 and TRBJ2-7; D may be TRBD2 (5 bases). The germline V gene encodes CDR1 LGHNA and CDR2 YSLEER. Trimming took 3 bases from V and 0 from J, leaving 9 bases between them. This CDR3 region has 14 residues. CDR3 nucleotide sequence: TGCGCCAGCAGCCAGGCGGGCCACTCCTACGAGCAGTACTTC. Translated: CASSQAGHSYEQYF.

This chain joins TRBV2 and TRBJ2-7; TRBD2 agrees at 9 bases. The CDR3 contains 15 residues. The germline gives CDR1 SNHLY, CDR2 FYNNEI. The V gene end was trimmed by 2 bases and the J gene end by 3 bases; junction bases not matched to a gene: 5. The CDR3 is CASSESPAGGYEQYF. The CDR3, as DNA: TGTGCCAGCAGTGAAAGCCCAGCGGGGGGCTACGAGCAGTACTTC.

The sample holds a few counts of this clonotype. The J gene is TRBJ2-5, the V gene TRBV6-5; 12 nucleotides match TRBD2. The length of the CDR3 is 18 residues. Germline V gene data show CDR1 as MNHEY and CDR2 as SVGAGI. V gave up 0 bases and J gave up 4 bases; unmatched junction bases: 9. The CDR3 DNA sequence: TGTGCCAGCAGTTACTCGGCTAGCGGGGGGGCCGATGGAGAGACCCAGTACTTC. Its protein is CASSYSASGGADGETQYF.

This clonotype turned up a few times. Written as DNA, the CDR3 is TGCGCCAGCAGCCAAGCTGCGGGAGTCACAGATACGCAGTATTTT. It codes for CASSQAAGVTDTQYF. V usage is TRBV4-1 and J usage is TRBJ2-3, with 7 nucleotides matching TRBD2. V dropped 1 base and J dropped 2; count of bases not matched to a gene: 3. Per the germline V gene, CDR1 is MGHRA and CDR2 is YSYEKL. The CDR3 is 15 residues long.

This clonotype was picked up a small number of times. The V and J genes are TRBV5-1 and TRBJ1-1, with D uncertain. CDR1 SGHRS and CDR2 YFSETQ come from the germline V gene. Trimming stripped 3 bases from V and 1 base from J, with 10 bases between. The CDR3 runs 14 residues. The CDR3 spells CASSSHTGNTEAFF. The CDR3 nucleotides are TGCGCCAGCAGCTCGCACACGGGGAACACTGAAGCTTTCTTT. Looking up the rest from reference TRBV5-1 and TRBJ1-1 gives the full variable domain: KAGVTQTPRYLIKTRGQQVTLSCSPISGHRSVSWYQQTPGQGLQFLFEYFSETQRNKGNFPGRFSGRQFSNSRSEMNVSTLELGDSALYLCASSSHTGNTEAFFGQGTRLTVV.